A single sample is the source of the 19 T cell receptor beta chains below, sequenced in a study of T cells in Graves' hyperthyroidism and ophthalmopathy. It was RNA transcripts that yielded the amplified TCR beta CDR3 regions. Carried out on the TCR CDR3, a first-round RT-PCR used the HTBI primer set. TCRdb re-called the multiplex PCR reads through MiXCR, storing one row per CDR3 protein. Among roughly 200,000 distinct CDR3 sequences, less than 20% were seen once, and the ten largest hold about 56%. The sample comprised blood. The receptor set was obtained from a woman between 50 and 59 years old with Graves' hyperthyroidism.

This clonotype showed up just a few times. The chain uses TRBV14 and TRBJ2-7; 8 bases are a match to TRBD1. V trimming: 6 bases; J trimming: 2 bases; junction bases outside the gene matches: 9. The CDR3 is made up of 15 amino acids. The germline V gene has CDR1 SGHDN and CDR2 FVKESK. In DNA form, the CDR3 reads TGTGCCAGCAGACCCGGACAGGGAAAAGCCTACGAGCAGTACTTC. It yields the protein CASRPGQGKAYEQYF.

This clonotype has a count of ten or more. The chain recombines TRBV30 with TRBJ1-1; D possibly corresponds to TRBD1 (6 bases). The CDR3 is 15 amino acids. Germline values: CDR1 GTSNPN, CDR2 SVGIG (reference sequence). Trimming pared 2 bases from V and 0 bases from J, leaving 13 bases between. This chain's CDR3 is CAWSPKGGMNTEAFF. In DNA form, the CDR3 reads TGTGCCTGGAGTCCGAAGGGGGGAATGAACACTGAAGCTTTCTTT.

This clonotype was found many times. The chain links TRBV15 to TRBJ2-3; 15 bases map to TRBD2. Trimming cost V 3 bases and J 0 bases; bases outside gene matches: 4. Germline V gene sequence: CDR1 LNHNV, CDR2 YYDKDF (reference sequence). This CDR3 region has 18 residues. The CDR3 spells CATSSGLAGGPSTDTQYF. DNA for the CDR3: TGTGCCACCAGCAGTGGACTAGCGGGAGGGCCAAGCACAGATACGCAGTATTTT.

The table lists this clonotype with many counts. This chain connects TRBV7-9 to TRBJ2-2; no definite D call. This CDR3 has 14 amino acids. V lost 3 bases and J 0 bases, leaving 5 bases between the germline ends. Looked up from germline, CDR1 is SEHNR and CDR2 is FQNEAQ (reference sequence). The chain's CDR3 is CASSFGSNTGELFF. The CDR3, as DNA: TGTGCCAGCAGCTTCGGTTCGAACACCGGGGAGCTGTTTTTT.

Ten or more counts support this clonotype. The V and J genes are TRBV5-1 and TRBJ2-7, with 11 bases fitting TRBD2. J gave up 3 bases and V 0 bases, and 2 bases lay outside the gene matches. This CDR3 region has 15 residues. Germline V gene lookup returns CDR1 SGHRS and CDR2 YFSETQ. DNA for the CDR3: TGCGCCAGCAGCTTGGATCTAGCGGGAGGCTACGAGCAGTACTTC. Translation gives CASSLDLAGGYEQYF.

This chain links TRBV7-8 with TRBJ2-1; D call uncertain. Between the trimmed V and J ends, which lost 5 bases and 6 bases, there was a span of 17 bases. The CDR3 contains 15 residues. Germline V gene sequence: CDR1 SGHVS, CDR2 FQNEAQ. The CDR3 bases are TGTGCCAGCAGCCTACGACCCTTATATGTCAATGAGCAGTTCTTC. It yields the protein CASSLRPLYVNEQFF.

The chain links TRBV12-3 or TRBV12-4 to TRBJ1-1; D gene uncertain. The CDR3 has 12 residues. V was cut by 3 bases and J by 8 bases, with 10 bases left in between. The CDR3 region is CASSFIVAEAFF. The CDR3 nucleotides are TGTGCCAGCAGTTTTATAGTGGCGGAAGCTTTCTTT.

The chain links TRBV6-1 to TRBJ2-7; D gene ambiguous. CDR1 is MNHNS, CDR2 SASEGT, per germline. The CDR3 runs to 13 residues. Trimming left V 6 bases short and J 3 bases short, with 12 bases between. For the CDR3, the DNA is TGTGCCAGCAGGCCGCTCAGGAACTACGAGCAGTACTTC. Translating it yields CASRPLRNYEQYF.

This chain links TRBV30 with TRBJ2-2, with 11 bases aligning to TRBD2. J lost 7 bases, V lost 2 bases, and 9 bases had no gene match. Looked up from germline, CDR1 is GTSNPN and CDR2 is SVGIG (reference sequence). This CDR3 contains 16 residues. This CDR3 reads CAWSRLTSGTGGELFF. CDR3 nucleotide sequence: TGTGCCTGGAGTCGACTGACTAGCGGGACGGGCGGGGAGCTGTTTTTT.

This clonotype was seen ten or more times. CDR3 bases: TGTGCCAGCAGCTACGGGACAGGCGAGCAGTACTTC. As protein: CASSYGTGEQYF. This chain uses TRBV12-3 or TRBV12-4 with TRBJ2-7; 8 bases align to TRBD1. The length of the CDR3 is 12 residues. The V gene end was trimmed by 6 bases and the J gene end by 6 bases; junction bases not matched to a gene: 4.

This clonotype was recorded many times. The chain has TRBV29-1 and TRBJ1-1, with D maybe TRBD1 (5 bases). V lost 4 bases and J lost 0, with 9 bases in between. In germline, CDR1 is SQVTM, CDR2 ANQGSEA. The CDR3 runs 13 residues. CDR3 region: CSVVRGLNTEAFF. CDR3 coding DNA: TGCAGCGTTGTGCGGGGGTTGAACACTGAAGCTTTCTTT.

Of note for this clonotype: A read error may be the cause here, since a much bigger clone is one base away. The CDR3 reads CASSQDVSRFTDMQYF. For the CDR3, the DNA is TGTGCCAGCAGCCAAGATGTGAGCAGGTTTACAGATATGCAGTATTTT. This chain connects TRBV4-2 to TRBJ2-3; D is ambiguous. Germline CDR1 LGHNA, CDR2 YNFKEQ. The CDR3 extends over 16 amino acids.

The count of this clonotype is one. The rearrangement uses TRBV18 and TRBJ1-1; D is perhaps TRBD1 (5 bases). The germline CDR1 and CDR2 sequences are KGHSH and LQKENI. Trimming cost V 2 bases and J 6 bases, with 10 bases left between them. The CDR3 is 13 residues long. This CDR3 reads CASSPMLTAEAFF. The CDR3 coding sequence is TGTGCCAGCTCACCAATGTTGACAGCTGAAGCTTTCTTT.

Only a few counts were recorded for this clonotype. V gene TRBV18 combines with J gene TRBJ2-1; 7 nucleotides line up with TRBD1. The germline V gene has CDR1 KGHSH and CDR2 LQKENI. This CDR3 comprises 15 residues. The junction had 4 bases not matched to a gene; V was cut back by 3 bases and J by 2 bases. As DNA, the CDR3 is TGTGCCAGCTCACCCACAGGGGCCACCTACAATGAGCAGTTCTTC. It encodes CASSPTGATYNEQFF.

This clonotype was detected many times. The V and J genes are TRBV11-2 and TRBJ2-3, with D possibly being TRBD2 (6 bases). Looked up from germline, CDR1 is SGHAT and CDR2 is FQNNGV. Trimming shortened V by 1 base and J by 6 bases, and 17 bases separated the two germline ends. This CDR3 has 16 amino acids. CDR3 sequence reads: CASSLGGTQKGDTQYF. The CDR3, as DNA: TGTGCCAGCAGCTTAGGGGGGACTCAGAAGGGGGATACGCAGTATTTT.

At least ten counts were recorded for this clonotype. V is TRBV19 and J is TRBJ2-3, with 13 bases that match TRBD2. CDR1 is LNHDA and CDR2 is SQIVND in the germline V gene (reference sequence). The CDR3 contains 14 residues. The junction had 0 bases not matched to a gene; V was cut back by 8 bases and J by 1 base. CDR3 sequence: CASGLAGGTDTQYF. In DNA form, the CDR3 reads TGTGCCAGTGGACTAGCGGGAGGCACAGATACGCAGTATTTT.

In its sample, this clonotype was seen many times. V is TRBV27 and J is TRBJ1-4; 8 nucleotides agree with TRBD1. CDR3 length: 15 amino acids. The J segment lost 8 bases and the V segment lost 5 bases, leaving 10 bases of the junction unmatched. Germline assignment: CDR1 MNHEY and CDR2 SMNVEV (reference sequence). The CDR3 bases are TGTGCCAGCAGTACTCGGACAGGGATGAGGGAAAAACTGTTTTTT. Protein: CASSTRTGMREKLFF.

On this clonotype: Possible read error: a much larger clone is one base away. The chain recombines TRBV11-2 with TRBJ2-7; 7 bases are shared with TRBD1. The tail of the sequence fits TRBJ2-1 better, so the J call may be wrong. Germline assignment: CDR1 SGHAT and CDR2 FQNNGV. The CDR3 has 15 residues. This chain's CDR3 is CASSPGQLSSYEQFF. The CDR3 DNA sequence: TGTGCCAGCAGCCCGGGACAGCTGAGCTCCTACGAGCAGTTCTTC.

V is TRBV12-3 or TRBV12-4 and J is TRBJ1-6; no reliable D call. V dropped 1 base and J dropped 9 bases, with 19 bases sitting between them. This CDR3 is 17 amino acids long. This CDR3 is CASSLEPRAASFSPLHF. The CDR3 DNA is TGTGCCAGCAGTTTAGAGCCTCGGGCGGCCTCGTTTTCACCCCTCCACTTT.